This TCR beta chain is from a study of metastatic and nonmetastatic thyroid tumors. Study at large: Thyroid patients, malignant and benign, had repertoires compared across blood and tumor or nodule tissue.

General study points: Reported TCR beta diversity, measured in blood and tumor, was significantly higher for malignant thyroid tumors than for benign nodules.

The germline V gene has CDR1 MNHNS and CDR2 SASEGT. CDR3 length: 15 amino acids. V gave up 0 bases and J gave up 7 bases, with 13 bases separating them. All patients reached thyroid surgery having received no treatment beforehand. Authors' processing steps: Using the CDR3 differences seen across clinicopathological groups, the authors built a distant-metastasis classifier for papillary thyroid cancer, which was meant to discriminate distant-metastatic patients. Via MiXCR, TCRdb re-called the PCR reads. These V and J calls originate from TCRdb's pipeline instead of the authors' own analysis. Of approximately 30,000 clones detected, 16% appear once; the ten largest clones hold over 3.5%. This clone was observed a few times. Its antigen is unknown.

This TCR was recovered from a female donor with papillary thyroid cancer or a benign thyroid nodule (not recorded which). Some clones in this sample may be carry-over from other donors' samples. Sequencing was performed on blood. V and J are TRBV6-1 and TRBJ1-3; D is perhaps TRBD1 (5 bases). In nucleotides, the CDR3 is TGTGCCAGCAGTGAAGCGGGGACTGGCGGTAACACCATATATTTT. This sequence encodes CASSEAGTGGNTIYF.